A single sample is the source of the 27 T cell receptor beta chains below, sequenced in a study of blood T cell repertoires in COVID-19. The assay was immunoSEQ multiplex PCR, and TCRdb's table has in-frame clones only and misses some. The sample yields around 200,000 clones, 75% to 85% seen once. Sequenced: peripheral blood. All receptors derive from a woman aged 30 to 39 with COVID-19, enrolled during active disease.

This chain links TRBV27 with TRBJ2-1; TRBD1 might be the D (5 bases). The CDR3 is 13 residues long. Germline V CDR1 and CDR2: MNHEY, SMNVEV (reference sequence). Trimming removed 6 bases from V and 13 bases from J, with 19 bases in between. The CDR3, as DNA: TGTGCCAGCAGATCCGTTCCAGGGAACTACCAGTTCTTC. It codes for CASRSVPGNYQFF.

V usage is TRBV28 and J usage is TRBJ1-2; D may be TRBD1 (5 bases). Germline-derived CDR1 and CDR2 are MDHEN and SYDVKM. The CDR3 consists of 12 residues. The V end lost 4 bases, the J end lost 4 bases, and 7 bases lay between the germline ends. Here the CDR3 DNA reads TGTGCCAGCAGTTCCGGGGGCTATGGCTACACCTTC. Protein: CASSSGGYGYTF.

The chain couples TRBV30 to TRBJ1-1, with a possible D match to TRBD1 (6 bases). The germline V and J ends were trimmed by 2 bases and 2 bases, with 12 bases remaining between them. The CDR3 is 14 residues long. Germline V gene lookup returns CDR1 GTSNPN and CDR2 SVGIG (reference sequence). In DNA form, the CDR3 reads TGTGCCTGGAGTAACGGGGGGCTCAACACTGAAGCTTTCTTT. Protein sequence: CAWSNGGLNTEAFF.

The chain has TRBV19 and TRBJ2-7, with 10 bases lining up with TRBD2. The CDR3 spans 15 residues. V gave up 2 bases and J gave up 5 bases; unmatched junction bases: 6. Germline lookup yields CDR1 LNHDA and CDR2 SQIVND (reference sequence). The CDR3 loop reads CASSIYSGRADEQYF. Written as DNA, the CDR3 is TGTGCCAGTAGTATATACAGCGGGAGGGCCGACGAGCAGTACTTC.

In this sample, this clone turned up many times. This sequence joins TRBV5-4 and TRBJ1-2, with TRBD1 matching over 7 bases. The J segment lost 2 bases and the V segment lost 9 bases, leaving 7 bases of the junction unmatched. Per the germline V gene, CDR1 is SGHNT and CDR2 is YYREEE (reference sequence). The length of the CDR3 is 13 residues. CDR3 region: CATRRGGNYGYTF. CDR3 bases: TGTGCCACCAGACGAGGGGGCAACTATGGCTACACCTTC.

This chain connects TRBV27 to TRBJ1-2; D ambiguous. Trimming stripped 0 bases from V and 2 bases from J, with 7 bases between. CDR3 length: 14 residues. CDR1 MNHEY and CDR2 SMNVEV come from the germline V gene (reference sequence). CDR3 amino acids: CASSLSPVNYGYTF. The CDR3 DNA is TGTGCCAGCAGTTTATCTCCGGTAAACTATGGCTACACCTTC.

V and J are TRBV7-2 and TRBJ2-2; 9 bases match TRBD1. CDR1 and CDR2 (germline): SGHTA, FQGNSA. V lost 7 bases to trimming and J lost 5 bases; unmatched junction nucleotides: 5. The CDR3 is 14 amino acids. The DNA of the CDR3 is TGTGCCAGCAACGTAGGGACAGGGACCGGGGAGCTGTTTTTT. This translates into CASNVGTGTGELFF.

The J gene is TRBJ2-3, the V gene TRBV5-1; possible D gene TRBD2, 5 bases. This CDR3 comprises 17 residues. The V gene's germline CDR1 is SGHRS and CDR2 YFSETQ. Trimming removed 0 bases from V and 3 bases from J, with 17 bases in between. CDR3 sequence reads: CASSLARSGVQTDTQYF. The CDR3, as DNA: TGCGCCAGCAGCTTGGCCAGGTCCGGGGTTCAGACAGATACGCAGTATTTT.

The chain uses TRBV4-2 and TRBJ2-1; 7 bases map to TRBD2. This CDR3 region has 16 residues. Germline lookup yields CDR1 LGHNA and CDR2 YNFKEQ. Trimming at V came to 0 bases and at J to 2 bases, leaving 4 bases not matched to a gene. Written as DNA, the CDR3 is TGTGCCAGCAGCCAAGATACGGGAGGCCCCTACAATGAGCAGTTCTTC. Translating it yields CASSQDTGGPYNEQFF.

The chain recombines TRBV5-6 with TRBJ2-4, with D possibly TRBD1 on 5 matching bases. The CDR3 is 12 residues long. V gave up 0 bases and J gave up 9 bases, with 7 bases separating them. Germline CDR1 reads SGHDT; CDR2 reads YYEEEE. The CDR3 nucleotides read TGTGCCAGCAGCTTGGACAGGTCCATTCAGTACTTC. It codes for CASSLDRSIQYF.

V usage is TRBV29-1 and J usage is TRBJ2-7; D may be TRBD2 (5 bases). Trimming took 1 base from V and 3 from J, leaving 10 bases between them. CDR3 length: 13 residues. The germline gives CDR1 SQVTM, CDR2 ANQGSEA. The DNA of the CDR3 is TGCAGCGTTGAAGCAGTAAGCGGCTACGAGCAGTACTTC. Amino acid sequence: CSVEAVSGYEQYF.

The chain has TRBV5-4 and TRBJ2-7; the D gene is possibly TRBD2 (6 bases). The CDR3 contains 14 residues. Trimming cost V 5 bases and J 6 bases, with 18 bases left between them. Germline lookup yields CDR1 SGHNT and CDR2 YYREEE (reference sequence). In nucleotides, the CDR3 is TGTGCCAGCAGTAATAGCGGAACCGGACCCGAGCAGTACTTC. It yields the protein CASSNSGTGPEQYF.

There are many counts of this clone. CDR3 loop: CASTVQGTLSYEQYF. CDR3 nucleotides: TGTGCCAGCACGGTCCAGGGAACTCTTTCCTACGAGCAGTACTTC. The V gene is TRBV2, the J gene TRBJ2-7; weak D call: TRBD1 (5 bases). The CDR3 covers 15 residues. Trimming removed 7 bases from V and 1 base from J, with 17 bases in between. CDR1 is SNHLY, CDR2 FYNNEI, per germline. Full variable domain (rest looked up from reference TRBV2 and TRBJ2-7): EPEVTQTPSHQVTQMGQEVILRCVPISNHLYFYWYRQILGQKVEFLVSFYNNEISEKSEIFDDQFSVERPDGSNFTLKIRSTKLEDSAMYFCASTVQGTLSYEQYFGPGTRLTVT.

Only one count was recorded for this clone. The rearrangement links TRBV3-1 (or the pseudogene TRBV3-2) to TRBJ1-1; perhaps TRBD1 as D (5 bases). V shed 2 bases and J shed 4 bases, with 11 bases lying between them. The CDR3 consists of 14 residues. Germline CDR1 and CDR2: LGHDT and YNNKEL (reference sequence). The CDR3 loop is CASSQSGGGTEAFF. The CDR3 DNA sequence: TGTGCCAGCAGCCAATCTGGGGGAGGCACTGAAGCTTTCTTT.

The chain joins TRBV3-1 (or the pseudogene TRBV3-2) to TRBJ1-5, with a possible D match to TRBD1 (5 bases). Germline V gene data show CDR1 as LGHDT and CDR2 as YNNKEL (reference sequence). This CDR3 spans 13 amino acids. The V end was cut by 4 bases, the J end by 4 bases, with 8 bases between. The CDR3 loop reads CASSRGVNQPQHF. The CDR3 DNA follows: TGTGCCAGCAGCCGGGGCGTTAATCAGCCCCAGCATTTT.

J is TRBJ2-7 and V is TRBV7-2; TRBD1 matches at 7 bases. CDR3 length: 16 amino acids. The ends lost 2 bases at V and 1 base at J; junction bases unmatched: 8. CDR1 and CDR2 from the germline V gene are SGHTA and FQGNSA. CDR3: CASSLPPGTVSYEQYF. For the CDR3, the DNA is TGTGCCAGCAGCTTACCTCCTGGGACAGTTTCCTACGAGCAGTACTTC.

This chain joins TRBV29-1 and TRBJ2-3; TRBD1 matches at 9 bases. After removal of 7 bases from V and 1 base from J, the junction contained 9 bases not matched to a gene. Germline V CDR1 and CDR2: SQVTM, ANQGSEA. This CDR3 has 15 amino acids. In nucleotides, the CDR3 is TGCAGCGCTCGGGACAGGGCGCGCGGCACAGATACGCAGTATTTT. Translated, it gives CSARDRARGTDTQYF.

The chain uses TRBV7-3 and TRBJ1-4, with 9 bases fitting TRBD1. The CDR3 is 14 amino acids. Germline values: CDR1 SGHTA, CDR2 FQGTGA. V dropped 4 bases and J dropped 8; count of bases not matched to a gene: 5. The CDR3, as DNA: TGTGCCAGCAGCTACAGGGGGCGAGACGAAAAACTGTTTTTT. Residues: CASSYRGRDEKLFF.

This chain joins TRBV9 and TRBJ2-1; 9 nucleotides match TRBD2. CDR1 is SGDLS and CDR2 is YYNGEE in the germline V gene. The CDR3 length is 16 residues. Trimming cost V 3 bases and J 2 bases; bases outside gene matches: 6. CDR3 residues: CASSALLAGAYNEQFF. CDR3 DNA sequence: TGTGCCAGCAGCGCCCTCTTAGCGGGAGCCTACAATGAGCAGTTCTTC.

The V call is TRBV5-4, the J call TRBJ2-1; no firm D call. CDR3 length equals 14 residues. The V gene's germline CDR1 is SGHNT and CDR2 YYREEE (reference sequence). The V end lost 0 bases, the J end lost 6 bases, and 10 bases lay between the germline ends. CDR3 protein: CASSLEQPGNEQFF. The DNA of the CDR3 is TGTGCCAGCAGCTTGGAACAACCGGGCAATGAGCAGTTCTTC. Full variable domain (missing parts from reference TRBV5-4 and TRBJ2-1): ETGVTQSPTHLIKTRGQQVTLRCSSQSGHNTVSWYQQALGQGPQFIFQYYREEENGRGNFPPRFSGLQFPNYSSELNVNALELDDSALYLCASSLEQPGNEQFFGPGTRLTVL.

The chain links TRBV11-2 to TRBJ1-6; D uncertain. The CDR3 has 14 amino acids. Germline CDR1 reads SGHAT; CDR2 reads FQNNGV. The germline V and J ends were trimmed by 2 bases and 0 bases, with 2 bases remaining between them. CDR3 residues: CASSLLSYNSPLHF. The CDR3 DNA reads as TGTGCCAGCAGCTTACTCTCCTATAATTCACCCCTCCACTTT.

The chain uses TRBV28 and TRBJ2-3; 7 bases map to TRBD1. Germline V CDR1 and CDR2: MDHEN, SYDVKM. V lost 8 bases to trimming and J lost 5 bases; unmatched junction nucleotides: 4. The length of the CDR3 is 12 residues. As DNA, the CDR3 is TGTGCCAGCGACAGGGCAAAAGATACGCAGTATTTT. Its translation is CASDRAKDTQYF. The entire variable domain, with the rest obtained from reference TRBV28 and TRBJ2-3, is as follows: DVKVTQSSRYLVKRTGEKVFLECVQDMDHENMFWYRQDPGLGLRLIYFSYDVKMKEKGDIPEGYSVSREKKERFSLILESASTNQTSMYLCASDRAKDTQYFGPGTRLTVL.

This clone was detected once. J is TRBJ1-2 and V is TRBV28; D gene ambiguous. The V gene lost 2 bases and the J gene lost 0 bases, with 10 bases spanning the gap. This CDR3 is built from 15 residues. Germline V CDR1 and CDR2: MDHEN, SYDVKM. The CDR3 DNA follows: TGTGCCAGCAGTTTAAGGGAGGGCCCTAACTATGGCTACACCTTC. Translated, it gives CASSLREGPNYGYTF.

The J gene is TRBJ1-2, the V gene TRBV18; the match to TRBD1 covers 8 bases. Germline trimming cut 8 bases from V and 4 bases from J; bases unmatched to any gene: 9. There are 14 residues in the CDR3. CDR1 KGHSH and CDR2 LQKENI come from the germline V gene. Here the CDR3 reads CASTSGGQTYGYTF. The CDR3 DNA is TGTGCCAGCACTTCAGGGGGCCAGACCTATGGCTACACCTTC.

V usage is TRBV12-3 or TRBV12-4 and J usage is TRBJ2-3, with TRBD1 as a possible D gene (5 bases). V shed 5 bases and J shed 5 bases, with 11 bases lying between them. The CDR3 has 13 amino acids. The CDR3 reads CASSGALRDTQYF. In nucleotides, the CDR3 is TGTGCCAGCAGTGGGGCCCTCCGAGATACGCAGTATTTT.

This chain connects TRBV2 to TRBJ1-4, with 9 nucleotides matching TRBD1. The trim removed 5 bases at V and 8 bases at J, leaving 6 bases unmatched. The CDR3 has 14 residues. Looked up from germline, CDR1 is SNHLY and CDR2 is FYNNEI. The CDR3 spells CASSIDRGDEKLFF. The CDR3 DNA reads as TGTGCCAGCAGTATAGACAGGGGGGACGAAAAACTGTTTTTT.

The CDR3 sequence is CASRPGAGNTIYF. The CDR3 DNA reads TGTGCCAGTAGACCAGGGGCTGGAAACACCATATATTTT. The rearrangement joins TRBV19 to TRBJ1-3; a possible D gene is TRBD1 (6 bases). V shed 6 bases and J shed 2 bases, with 8 bases lying between them. The CDR3 has 13 residues. Germline assignment: CDR1 LNHDA and CDR2 SQIVND (reference sequence). Full variable domain (missing parts from reference TRBV19 and TRBJ1-3): DGGITQSPKYLFRKEGQNVTLSCEQNLNHDAMYWYRQDPGQGLRLIYYSQIVNDFQKGDIAEGYSVSREKKESFPLTVTSAQKNPTAFYLCASRPGAGNTIYFGEGSWLTVV.